This entry lists 9 T cell receptor beta chains sequenced from one sample in a study of blood T cell repertoires in COVID-19. Here immunoSEQ multiplex PCR was the method, and the copy in TCRdb shows in-frame clones only, minus some. The table lists around 200,000 clones, 85% to 90% of them singletons. Input material: peripheral blood. The receptors originated from a person aged 70 to 85 with COVID-19, enrolled during active disease.

J is TRBJ2-3 and V is TRBV27; a weak D match, TRBD2 (5 bases). The CDR3 spans 13 residues. Germline V gene sequence: CDR1 MNHEY, CDR2 SMNVEV (reference sequence). The germline V and J ends were trimmed by 5 bases and 3 bases, with 9 bases remaining between them. As DNA, the CDR3 is TGTGCCAGCAGTCGGAGGAATACAGATACGCAGTATTTT. Encoded protein: CASSRRNTDTQYF.

The chain carries TRBV11-3 and TRBJ2-1; D possibly corresponds to TRBD1 (5 bases). This CDR3 region has 14 residues. The germline V gene has CDR1 SGHNT and CDR2 YENEEA. The V gene lost 2 bases and the J gene lost 8 bases, with 13 bases spanning the gap. CDR3 amino acids: CASSLTQWGHEQFF. The CDR3 DNA follows: TGTGCCAGCAGCTTAACACAATGGGGCCATGAGCAGTTCTTC.

V is TRBV18 and J is TRBJ2-7, with 7 bases matching TRBD1. V was clipped by 6 bases and J by 3 bases; unmatched bases: 8. Germline-derived CDR1 and CDR2 are KGHSH and LQKENI. CDR3 length: 14 residues. CDR3 nucleotides: TGTGCCAGCTCTACGCAGGGGGACCTCTACGAGCAGTACTTC. It encodes CASSTQGDLYEQYF. The full variable domain, its missing parts supplied by reference TRBV18 and TRBJ2-7, is NAGVMQNPRHLVRRRGQEARLRCSPMKGHSHVYWYRQLPEEGLKFMVYLQKENIIDESGMPKERFSAEFPKEGPSILRIQQVVRGDSAAYFCASSTQGDLYEQYFGPGTRLTVT.

This chain links TRBV18 with TRBJ2-1; a weak D match, TRBD1 (6 bases). The germline V gene encodes CDR1 KGHSH and CDR2 LQKENI. Trimming took off 8 bases at V and 4 bases at J, with 18 bases between the two ends. This CDR3 region has 15 residues. The CDR3 DNA is TGTGCCAGCCGCCAAACAGGGCAATCGTACAATGAGCAGTTCTTC. Its translation: CASRQTGQSYNEQFF.

This clone was found once. The chain combines TRBV27 with TRBJ1-5; D remains ambiguous. Trimming stripped 1 base from V and 0 bases from J, with 7 bases between. The CDR3 runs 15 residues. Germline assignment: CDR1 MNHEY and CDR2 SMNVEV (reference sequence). This CDR3 reads CASSLFRNSNQPQHF. In DNA, the CDR3 is TGTGCCAGCAGTTTATTCAGGAATAGCAATCAGCCCCAGCATTTT.

CDR3 DNA sequence: TGTGCCAGCAGTTGGCCCGGACAGGGGATTTCCGAGCAGTACTTC. This translates into CASSWPGQGISEQYF. The chain joins TRBV6-2 or TRBV6-3 to TRBJ2-7, with 9 bases lining up with TRBD1. There are 15 residues in the CDR3. Germline CDR1 is MNHEY and CDR2 is SVGEGT. J lost 6 bases, V lost 4 bases, and 10 bases had no gene match.

The rearrangement joins TRBV7-2 to TRBJ2-5; 8 nucleotides agree with TRBD2. The V gene end was trimmed by 5 bases and the J gene end by 4 bases; junction bases not matched to a gene: 9. Germline V gene sequence: CDR1 SGHTA, CDR2 FQGNSA. The CDR3 totals 15 residues. The CDR3 DNA is TGTGCCAGCAGCCGCCCGACGGGGGGGGGAGAGACCCAGTACTTC. It encodes CASSRPTGGGETQYF.

The CDR3 region has the DNA TGTGCCACCGGCGGGGGCTCGAACACTGAAGCTTTCTTT. Amino acids: CATGGGSNTEAFF. V usage is TRBV9 and J usage is TRBJ1-1; TRBD1 is a possible D gene (6 bases). The CDR3 consists of 13 residues. From germline, CDR1 is SGDLS and CDR2 YYNGEE. Trimming stripped 9 bases from V and 1 base from J, with 13 bases between. Drawing the rest from reference TRBV9 and TRBJ1-1, the complete variable domain is DSGVTQTPKHLITATGQRVTLRCSPRSGDLSVYWYQQSLDQGLQFLIQYYNGEERAKGNILERFSAQQFPDLHSELNLSSLELGDSALYFCATGGGSNTEAFFGQGTRLTVV.

The rearrangement uses TRBV6-5 and TRBJ2-1; D not certain. V was clipped by 2 bases and J by 7 bases, with 6 bases between them. The CDR3 is 12 amino acids. Germline V gene data show CDR1 as MNHEY and CDR2 as SVGAGI. The chain's CDR3 is CASSYGQNEQFF. The CDR3 bases are TGTGCCAGCAGTTACGGGCAAAATGAGCAGTTCTTC.